Listed below are T cell receptor beta chains from one sample, sequenced in a study of response to subunit inactivated influenza vaccine. From the RT-PCR reads, TCRdb called clonotypes with MiXCR, one entry per CDR3 protein. Of hundreds of thousands of distinct CDR3 sequences listed, 14% are singletons. Sample: PBMCs from blood, taken less than 15 days before vaccination. The origin of the receptors is a man in his fifties or sixties who received an inactivated influenza vaccine. CDR3s include the opening cysteine and the closing phenylalanine or tryptophan. A D gene is named only where the DNA matches it firmly. Size tells how often a clone was seen (once, few, many) or the class of an expanded clone, and some rows leave it out.

CDR3nt: TGCGCCAGCAGCACGCGAGGGCGCTCCTACGAGCAGTACTTC
CDR3aa: CASSTRGRSYEQYF
len: 14
j_gene: TRBJ2-7
d_gene: NA
v_gene: TRBV5-1
abundance: few

CDR3nt: TGTGCCAGCAGTCCAGCCAGCAGGTCGGTCCTCTACGAGCAGTACTTC
CDR3aa: CASSPASRSVLYEQYF
len: 16
j_gene: TRBJ2-7
d_gene: NA
v_gene: TRBV6-2/TRBV6-3
abundance: NA

CDR3nt: TGCGCCAGCAGCAATGGGGACAGGCGGACCTACGAGCAGTACTTC
CDR3aa: CASSNGDRRTYEQYF
len: 15
j_gene: TRBJ2-7
d_gene: TRBD1
v_gene: TRBV5-1
abundance: NA

CDR3nt: TGTGCCAGCAGTCTACGACGGCACAATGAGCAGTTCTTC
CDR3aa: CASSLRRHNEQFF
len: 13
j_gene: TRBJ2-1
d_gene: NA
v_gene: TRBV27
abundance: NA

CDR3nt: TGTGCCAGCATGGAAGGGAACACGCAGACCCAGTACTTC
CDR3aa: CASMEGNTQTQYF
len: 13
j_gene: TRBJ2-5
d_gene: NA
v_gene: TRBV7-2
abundance: NA

CDR3nt: TGTGCCAGCAGCTCGGGGGGGCGGCCAGAAAACAATGAGCAGTTCTTC
CDR3aa: CASSSGGRPENNEQFF
len: 16
j_gene: TRBJ2-1
d_gene: TRBD2
v_gene: TRBV5-5
abundance: many

CDR3nt: TGCAGTGCTAGAGATTCACGGGAGGGATACGAGCAGTACTTC
CDR3aa: CSARDSREGYEQYF
len: 14
j_gene: TRBJ2-7
d_gene: TRBD2
v_gene: TRBV20-1
abundance: few

CDR3nt: TGTGCCAGCAGCCTCAAACCCGGGACCTACGAGCAGTACTTC
CDR3aa: CASSLKPGTYEQYF
len: 14
j_gene: TRBJ2-7
d_gene: NA
v_gene: TRBV6-1
abundance: NA

CDR3nt: TGCAGTGCTAGAGATGGCGGAGGGGGCCCCAATGAGCAGTTCTTC
CDR3aa: CSARDGGGGPNEQFF
len: 15
j_gene: TRBJ2-1
d_gene: NA
v_gene: TRBV20-1
abundance: NA

CDR3nt: TGTGCCAGCAGCCGACTAGCGGGGGTCATAACGCAGTATTTT
CDR3aa: CASSRLAGVITQYF
len: 14
j_gene: TRBJ2-3
d_gene: TRBD2
v_gene: TRBV6-1
abundance: few

CDR3nt: TGTGCCAGCAGTTACTCAGCACTTGAGCAGTACTTC
CDR3aa: CASSYSALEQYF
len: 12
j_gene: TRBJ2-7
d_gene: NA
v_gene: TRBV6-6
abundance: NA

CDR3nt: TGCAGCGTTGAGGGGCGGGAGGCCGATACCACAGATACGCAGTATTTT
CDR3aa: CSVEGREADTTDTQYF
len: 16
j_gene: TRBJ2-3
d_gene: TRBD2
v_gene: TRBV29-1
abundance: many

CDR3nt: TGTGCCAGCTCAAAGGCTAGCGGGAGCCCCGATACGCAGTATTTT
CDR3aa: CASSKASGSPDTQYF
len: 15
j_gene: TRBJ2-3
d_gene: TRBD2
v_gene: TRBV18
abundance: NA

CDR3nt: TGCGCCAGCAGCTTTATACGGGGGGGCCTCCATGAGCAGTTCTTC
CDR3aa: CASSFIRGGLHEQFF
len: 15
j_gene: TRBJ2-1
d_gene: TRBD2
v_gene: TRBV5-1
abundance: NA

CDR3nt: TGTGCCAGCTCACCGTCAGGGTTCTCTGAGCAGTTCTTC
CDR3aa: CASSPSGFSEQFF
len: 13
j_gene: TRBJ2-1
d_gene: NA
v_gene: TRBV18
abundance: NA

CDR3nt: TGTGCCAGCAGCTTAGTAGGGGTGTCCACAGATACGCAGTATTTT
CDR3aa: CASSLVGVSTDTQYF
len: 15
j_gene: TRBJ2-3
d_gene: NA
v_gene: TRBV7-6
abundance: NA

CDR3nt: TGCGCCAGCAGCCGGGATTGGAACTATGGCTACACCTTC
CDR3aa: CASSRDWNYGYTF
len: 13
j_gene: TRBJ1-2
d_gene: NA
v_gene: TRBV5-1
abundance: few

CDR3nt: TGTGCCAGCAGTTTACTGATTAATTCACCCCTCCACTTT
CDR3aa: CASSLLINSPLHF
len: 13
j_gene: TRBJ1-6
d_gene: NA
v_gene: TRBV12-3/TRBV12-4
abundance: few

CDR3nt: TGTGCCAGCAGTTACCCGGGACGGAGGAATGAGCAGTTCTTC
CDR3aa: CASSYPGRRNEQFF
len: 14
j_gene: TRBJ2-1
d_gene: NA
v_gene: TRBV12-3/TRBV12-4
abundance: few

CDR3nt: TGTGCCAGCAGTTCGACAGGGGCGCTCAATCAGCCCCAGCATTTT
CDR3aa: CASSSTGALNQPQHF
len: 15
j_gene: TRBJ1-5
d_gene: TRBD1
v_gene: TRBV27
abundance: few

CDR3nt: TGTGCCAGCAGCCAAGTAGGGGGCGACTCCTTCTATGGCTACACCTTC
CDR3aa: CASSQVGGDSFYGYTF
len: 16
j_gene: TRBJ1-2
d_gene: TRBD1
v_gene: TRBV14
abundance: NA